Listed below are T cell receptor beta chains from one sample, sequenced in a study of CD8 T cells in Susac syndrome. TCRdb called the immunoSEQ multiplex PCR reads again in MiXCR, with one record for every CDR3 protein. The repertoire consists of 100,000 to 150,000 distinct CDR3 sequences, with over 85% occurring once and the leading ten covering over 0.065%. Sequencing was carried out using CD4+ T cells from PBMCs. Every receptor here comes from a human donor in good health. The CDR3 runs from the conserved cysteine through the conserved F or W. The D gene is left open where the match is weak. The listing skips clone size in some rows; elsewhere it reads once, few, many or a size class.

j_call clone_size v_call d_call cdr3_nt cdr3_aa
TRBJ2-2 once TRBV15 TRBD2 TGTGCCACCAGCAGAGATCTCGCTGGGGCGGGAGGAGGGGCCGGGGAGCTGTTTTTT CATSRDLAGAGGGAGELFF
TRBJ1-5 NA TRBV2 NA TGTGCCAGCAGACAGGGTGCGGGCAATCAGCCCCAGCATTTT CASRQGAGNQPQHF
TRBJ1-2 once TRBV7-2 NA TGTGCCAGCAGCCCGGCTGCAGCGGGCTACACCTTC CASSPAAAGYTF
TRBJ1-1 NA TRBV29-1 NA TGCAGCGTGCGTTCGGTGAACACTGAAGCTTTCTTT CSVRSVNTEAFF
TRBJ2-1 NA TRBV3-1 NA TGTGCCAGCAGCCAAGATTTGAGGGCGGGGAACAATGAGCAGTTCTTC CASSQDLRAGNNEQFF
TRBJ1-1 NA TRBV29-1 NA TGCAGCGTCCGACGGGAGGGGAACACTGAAGCTTTCTTT CSVRREGNTEAFF
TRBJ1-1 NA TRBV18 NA TGTGCCAGCTTACTAGTTCCGAACACTGAAGCTTTCTTT CASLLVPNTEAFF
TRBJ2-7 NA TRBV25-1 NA TGTGCCAGCAGTGAATATGGCAGGGCCTCCTACGAGCAGTACTTC CASSEYGRASYEQYF
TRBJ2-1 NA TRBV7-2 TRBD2 TGTGCCAGCAGCTTTTACAGCGGGAGAATTGATGAGCAGTTCTTC CASSFYSGRIDEQFF
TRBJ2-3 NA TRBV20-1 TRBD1 TGCAGTGCTAGTGGGACAGGGGCGACTACAGATACGCAGTATTTT CSASGTGATTDTQYF